What follows are 8 T cell receptor beta chains derived from one specimen sequenced in a study of cytomegalovirus exposure and HLA in healthy donors. The PCR contained 60 Vbeta and 13 Jbeta primers. TCRdb keeps only in-frame clones here, not all; method: immunoSEQ multiplex PCR. The repertoire holds 110,000 to 150,000 clones, with around 9.7% as singletons. The sample was PBMCs. The receptors originated from a man aged 50-60 years in good health and CMV-seronegative.

This sequence joins TRBV5-4 and TRBJ2-1, with 15 bases identical to TRBD2. J gave up 8 bases and V 4 bases, and 13 bases lay outside the gene matches. Germline V CDR1 and CDR2: SGHNT, YYREEE (reference sequence). The CDR3 length is 18 residues. CDR3 sequence: CASSTVRTSGGAMDEQFF. The CDR3 DNA reads as TGTGCCAGCAGCACCGTCCGGACTAGCGGGGGGGCCATGGATGAGCAGTTCTTC.

The CDR3 DNA reads as TGCGCCAGCAGCCAAGATCTCGGTCAAGTGAACACTGAAGCTTTCTTT. Translated: CASSQDLGQVNTEAFF. The chain carries TRBV4-1 and TRBJ1-1; D remains unclear. CDR1 MGHRA and CDR2 YSYEKL come from the germline V gene. Deletions cut 0 bases from V and 0 bases from J, with 11 bases between. This CDR3 contains 16 residues.

This clone was counted a few times. The chain employs TRBV14 and TRBJ1-4; possible D gene TRBD1, 5 bases. CDR1 is SGHDN and CDR2 is FVKESK in the germline V gene. Trimming shortened V by 1 base and J by 8 bases, and 14 bases separated the two germline ends. This CDR3 contains 15 residues. The chain's CDR3 is CASSQVPGRDEKLFF. The CDR3, as DNA: TGTGCCAGCAGCCAAGTCCCAGGGAGGGACGAAAAACTGTTTTTT. Combining the CDR3 with reference TRBV14 and TRBJ1-4 gives the whole variable domain EAGVTQFPSHSVIEKGQTVTLRCDPISGHDNLYWYRRVMGKEIKFLLHFVKESKQDESGMPNNRFLAERTGGTYSTLKVQPAELEDSGVYFCASSQVPGRDEKLFFGSGTQLSVL.

This clone was seen a handful of times. V usage is TRBV7-9 and J usage is TRBJ2-6; tentatively, D is TRBD1 (5 bases). The V end lost 2 bases, the J end lost 2 bases, and 10 bases lay between the germline ends. The CDR3 has 16 residues. The V gene's germline CDR1 is SEHNR and CDR2 FQNEAQ (reference sequence). The DNA for the CDR3 is TGTGCCAGCAGCTTACAAGGCAGGGCTGGGGCCAACGTCCTGACTTTC. Translation gives CASSLQGRAGANVLTF. Supplemented by reference TRBV7-9 and TRBJ2-6, the full variable domain reads DTGVSQNPRHKITKRGQNVTFRCDPISEHNRLYWYRQTLGQGPEFLTYFQNEAQLEKSRLLSDRFSAERPKGSFSTLEIQRTEQGDSAMYLCASSLQGRAGANVLTFGAGSRLTVL.

This clone was detected only a few times. V gene TRBV6-1 combines with J gene TRBJ1-1, with 8 nucleotides matching TRBD1. Trimming cost V 7 bases and J 2 bases; bases outside gene matches: 9. This CDR3 comprises 15 residues. Germline CDR1 MNHNS, CDR2 SASEGT. CDR3 in DNA: TGTGCCAGCATTAAGGGGGACAGGCCCAACACTGAAGCTTTCTTT. Amino acids: CASIKGDRPNTEAFF.

V and J are TRBV5-1 and TRBJ1-1, with TRBD1 identical over 10 bases. Germline loops: CDR1 SGHRS, CDR2 YFSETQ. The J segment lost 4 bases and the V segment lost 4 bases, leaving 7 bases of the junction unmatched. The CDR3 contains 15 residues. The CDR3 loop reads CASSIDRGRGTEAFF. The CDR3 nucleotides are TGCGCCAGCAGCATCGACAGGGGGCGAGGCACTGAAGCTTTCTTT. Full variable domain (rest looked up from reference TRBV5-1 and TRBJ1-1): KAGVTQTPRYLIKTRGQQVTLSCSPISGHRSVSWYQQTPGQGLQFLFEYFSETQRNKGNFPGRFSGRQFSNSRSEMNVSTLELGDSALYLCASSIDRGRGTEAFFGQGTRLTVV.

This clone was seen only a few times. The J gene is TRBJ1-2, the V gene TRBV5-1, with TRBD1 matching 7 bases. The CDR3 is made up of 14 amino acids. Germline values: CDR1 SGHRS, CDR2 YFSETQ. The trim removed 4 bases at V and 5 bases at J, leaving 8 bases unmatched. In DNA form, the CDR3 reads TGCGCCAGCAGCATGGACCAGGGGGAATATGGCTACACCTTC. Protein product: CASSMDQGEYGYTF. Complete variable domain (other parts from reference TRBV5-1 and TRBJ1-2): KAGVTQTPRYLIKTRGQQVTLSCSPISGHRSVSWYQQTPGQGLQFLFEYFSETQRNKGNFPGRFSGRQFSNSRSEMNVSTLELGDSALYLCASSMDQGEYGYTFGSGTRLTVV.

This clone was found a few times. This chain uses TRBV29-1 with TRBJ1-2; D is perhaps TRBD1 (6 bases). Germline CDR1 and CDR2: SQVTM and ANQGSEA. This CDR3 is built from 15 residues. Trimming cost V 5 bases and J 0 bases, with 16 bases left between them. The CDR3 bases are TGCAGCGTTACCGGGACATCTACAGCTAACTATGGCTACACCTTC. Its translation: CSVTGTSTANYGYTF.